This record covers a single T cell receptor (beta chain). There are 15 residues in the CDR3. The V gene's germline CDR1 is MNHNS and CDR2 SASEGT. Deletions cut 3 bases from V and 2 bases from J, with 14 bases between. These data are taken from a study of cytomegalovirus exposure and HLA in healthy donors. Sequencing was performed with immunoSEQ multiplex PCR; in TCRdb, only in-frame clones are kept and a portion is missing. Of about 240,000 clones listed, approximately 86% are singletons. This chain links TRBV6-1 with TRBJ2-7; perhaps TRBD2 as D (5 bases). Sequences were obtained from PBMCs. The TCR originated in a woman under 40 in good health and CMV-seropositive. The CDR3 coding sequence is TGTGCCAGCAGTGACTTGTGGGAGTCTGCCTACGAGCAGTACTTC. It encodes CASSDLWESAYEQYF.